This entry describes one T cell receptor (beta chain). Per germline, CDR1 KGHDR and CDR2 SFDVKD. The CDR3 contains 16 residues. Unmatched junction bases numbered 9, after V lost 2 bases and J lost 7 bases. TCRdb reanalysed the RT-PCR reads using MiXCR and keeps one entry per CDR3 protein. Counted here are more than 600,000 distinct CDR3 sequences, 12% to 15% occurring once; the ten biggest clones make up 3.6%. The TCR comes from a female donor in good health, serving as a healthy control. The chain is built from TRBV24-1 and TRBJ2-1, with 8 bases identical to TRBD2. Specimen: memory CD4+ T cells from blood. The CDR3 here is CATSDYGGTSGNEQFF. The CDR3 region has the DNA TGTGCCACCAGTGATTACGGGGGGACTAGTGGGAATGAGCAGTTCTTC.